This is a list of T cell receptor beta chains from one sample in a study of cytomegalovirus exposure and HLA in healthy donors. Produced via immunoSEQ multiplex PCR; TCRdb's table is partial and in-frame only. The profile covers 95,000 to 130,000 clones, with over 8% appearing a single time and approximately 3% taken by the ten largest. The sample comprised PBMCs. These receptors were taken from a young man in good health and CMV-seronegative. The CDR3 runs from the conserved cysteine through the conserved F or W. Each record gives: J gene, D gene, clone size, V gene, CDR3 DNA, CDR3 protein. D genes are given only for firm matches. Some rows mark clone size as missing; the rest say once, few, many or name a class of expanded clone.

j_call: TRBJ2-2
d_call: -
clone_size: few
v_call: TRBV7-9
cdr3_nt: TGTGCCAGCAGCTTAGTGCCGGCCGGGGAGCTGTTTTTT
cdr3_aa: CASSLVPAGELFF

j_call: TRBJ2-2
d_call: TRBD2
clone_size: few
v_call: TRBV11-2
cdr3_nt: TGTGCCAGCAGCTACGTACGGGGGGGTAGCACCGGGGAGCTGTTTTTT
cdr3_aa: CASSYVRGGSTGELFF

j_call: TRBJ1-4
d_call: TRBD1
clone_size: -
v_call: TRBV6-5
cdr3_nt: TGTGCCAGCAGTAAAACAGGGGGCGGTAATGAAAAACTGTTTTTT
cdr3_aa: CASSKTGGGNEKLFF

j_call: TRBJ1-5
d_call: TRBD1
clone_size: few
v_call: TRBV6-4
cdr3_nt: TGTGCCAGCACCCGGGACAGCTACAATCAGCCCCAGCATTTT
cdr3_aa: CASTRDSYNQPQHF

j_call: TRBJ1-5
d_call: TRBD1
clone_size: -
v_call: TRBV19
cdr3_nt: TGTGCCAGTAGTATATTACCGGGACAGGGGAATCAGCCCCAGCATTTT
cdr3_aa: CASSILPGQGNQPQHF

j_call: TRBJ1-1
d_call: -
clone_size: -
v_call: TRBV2
cdr3_nt: TGTGCCAGCAGTCCAACCCGGGCCCGGGGCACTGAAGCTTTCTTT
cdr3_aa: CASSPTRARGTEAFF

j_call: TRBJ2-7
d_call: -
clone_size: -
v_call: TRBV4-3
cdr3_nt: TGCGCCAGCAGCCCGGACTACCAAAGCTCCTACGAGCAGTACTTC
cdr3_aa: CASSPDYQSSYEQYF

j_call: TRBJ2-7
d_call: TRBD1
clone_size: few
v_call: TRBV7-9
cdr3_nt: TGTGCCAGCAGCTCCACCCTGGACAGGGGGCATCCCGACGAGCAGTACTTC
cdr3_aa: CASSSTLDRGHPDEQYF

j_call: TRBJ1-1
d_call: TRBD1
clone_size: few
v_call: TRBV4-1
cdr3_nt: TGCGCCAGCAGCCAAGGGCCCGGGACAGGGACTGAAGCTTTCTTT
cdr3_aa: CASSQGPGTGTEAFF

j_call: TRBJ2-3
d_call: -
clone_size: few
v_call: TRBV9
cdr3_nt: TGTGCCAGCAGCGTGCAAAGCCGATCCACAGATACGCAGTATTTT
cdr3_aa: CASSVQSRSTDTQYF

j_call: TRBJ1-2
d_call: TRBD1
clone_size: -
v_call: TRBV15
cdr3_nt: TGTGCCACCAGCAGAGATCGTAGGACAGGGACTGGCTACACCTTC
cdr3_aa: CATSRDRRTGTGYTF

j_call: TRBJ1-4
d_call: -
clone_size: few
v_call: TRBV5-4
cdr3_nt: TGTGCCAGCAGCTTGGGTGGTCAGGGCAGAAGCGAAAAACTGTTTTTT
cdr3_aa: CASSLGGQGRSEKLFF

j_call: TRBJ1-1
d_call: -
clone_size: few
v_call: TRBV19
cdr3_nt: TGTGCCAGTAGTATAGCCACGGTCTTGAACACTGAAGCTTTCTTT
cdr3_aa: CASSIATVLNTEAFF

j_call: TRBJ1-3
d_call: TRBD1
clone_size: -
v_call: TRBV5-1
cdr3_nt: TGCGCCAGCAGCTCTCACAGGGGATCGATTGGAAACACCATATATTTT
cdr3_aa: CASSSHRGSIGNTIYF

j_call: TRBJ2-2
d_call: -
clone_size: few
v_call: TRBV21-1
cdr3_nt: TGTGCCAGCAGCAACGTATCGAACACCGGGGAGCTGTTTTTT
cdr3_aa: CASSNVSNTGELFF

j_call: TRBJ1-3
d_call: TRBD1
clone_size: -
v_call: TRBV7-2
cdr3_nt: TGTGCCAGCAGCACCGGACAGGGGGGCTCTGGAAACACCATATATTTT
cdr3_aa: CASSTGQGGSGNTIYF

j_call: TRBJ2-3
d_call: TRBD2
clone_size: few
v_call: TRBV19
cdr3_nt: TGTGCCAGTACCCTTGGCCTTATAGGACTAGCGGGAGTATCTACGCAGTATTTT
cdr3_aa: CASTLGLIGLAGVSTQYF

j_call: TRBJ2-4
d_call: -
clone_size: few
v_call: TRBV6-5
cdr3_nt: TGTGCCAGCAGTTACACAACAGGGGGGGACATTCAGTACTTC
cdr3_aa: CASSYTTGGDIQYF

j_call: TRBJ2-1
d_call: -
clone_size: few
v_call: TRBV15
cdr3_nt: TGTGCCACCAGCGGAACAGTCTACAATGAGCAGTTCTTC
cdr3_aa: CATSGTVYNEQFF

j_call: TRBJ2-5
d_call: -
clone_size: -
v_call: TRBV5-6
cdr3_nt: TGTGCCAGCAGCCTCAACCCCGGTGACGGGCAGTACTTC
cdr3_aa: CASSLNPGDGQYF

j_call: TRBJ2-1
d_call: -
clone_size: few
v_call: TRBV5-4
cdr3_nt: TGTGCCAGCAGCTTGGAATCAGGGTCCTACAATGAGCAGTTCTTC
cdr3_aa: CASSLESGSYNEQFF

j_call: TRBJ1-2
d_call: -
clone_size: few
v_call: TRBV6-1
cdr3_nt: TGTGCCAGCAGTGAAGGTTTATGGTTTAGAGATGGCTACACCTTC
cdr3_aa: CASSEGLWFRDGYTF

j_call: TRBJ2-7
d_call: -
clone_size: few
v_call: TRBV19
cdr3_nt: TGTGCCAGTAGTTACTCAAGCTCCTACGAGCAGTACTTC
cdr3_aa: CASSYSSSYEQYF